Below are 26 T cell receptor beta chains sequenced from a single sample in a study of identical twins' blood T cells. From the 5' RACE reads, TCRdb called clonotypes with MiXCR, one entry per CDR3 protein. The sample yields 350,000 to 450,000 distinct CDR3 sequences, over 25% seen once. Sample: PBMCs. The receptor set was obtained from a woman aged 18-49 years in good health.

This clonotype was recorded a few times. This chain connects TRBV10-3 to TRBJ1-5; TRBD1 agrees at 7 bases. CDR3 length: 17 amino acids. V shed 4 bases, J shed 0 bases, and the junction held 9 bases outside the gene matches. Germline V gives CDR1 ENHRY, CDR2 SYGVKD. The CDR3 loop is CAISVGQGGYSNQPQHF. DNA for the CDR3: TGTGCCATCAGTGTGGGGCAGGGGGGCTATAGCAATCAGCCCCAGCATTTT.

The J gene is TRBJ2-2, the V gene TRBV7-2; perhaps TRBD2 as D (5 bases). Deletions cut 5 bases from V and 4 bases from J, with 11 bases between. The V gene's germline CDR1 is SGHTA and CDR2 FQGNSA. The CDR3 is made up of 14 amino acids. Written as DNA, the CDR3 is TGTGCCAGCAGCAAGACTACCCTCACCGGGGAGCTGTTTTTT. This codes for CASSKTTLTGELFF. The full variable domain, with the rest looked up from reference TRBV7-2 and TRBJ2-2, is GAGVSQSPSNKVTEKGKDVELRCDPISGHTALYWYRQSLGQGLEFLIYFQGNSAPDKSGLPSDRFSAERTGGSVSTLTIQRTQQEDSAVYLCASSKTTLTGELFFGEGSRLTVL.

This chain uses TRBV5-5 with TRBJ2-1; 7 nucleotides match TRBD2. The CDR3 sequence is 14 residues long. The ends lost 4 bases at V and 3 bases at J; junction bases unmatched: 4. The germline V gene has CDR1 SGHKS and CDR2 YYEKEE (reference sequence). The CDR3 sequence: CASSPSGFYNEQFF. The CDR3, as DNA: TGTGCCAGCAGCCCTAGCGGTTTCTACAATGAGCAGTTCTTC.

At least ten counts were recorded for this clonotype. This chain uses TRBV2 with TRBJ2-2; no reliable D call. Germline CDR1 and CDR2: SNHLY and FYNNEI. This CDR3 comprises 11 residues. V was pared by 8 bases and J by 3 bases, with 4 bases between. The CDR3: CASEHTGELFF. CDR3 bases: TGTGCCAGCGAGCACACCGGGGAGCTGTTTTTT.

The CDR3 loop reads CASSSPSGDFSGNTIYF. CDR3 nucleotide sequence: TGCGCCAGCAGCTCCCCCTCAGGGGATTTCTCTGGAAACACCATATATTTT. V gene TRBV5-1 combines with J gene TRBJ1-3; a possible D gene is TRBD1 (6 bases). The CDR3 runs to 17 residues. The germline CDR1 and CDR2 sequences are SGHRS and YFSETQ. The V end lost 3 bases, the J end lost 0 bases, and 16 bases lay between the germline ends.

The gene calls are TRBV27 and TRBJ1-5; unclear D gene. In germline, CDR1 is MNHEY, CDR2 SMNVEV (reference sequence). V dropped 5 bases and J dropped 4 bases, with 12 bases sitting between them. The CDR3 has 14 residues. CDR3 loop: CASSVARKNQPQHF. The DNA of the CDR3 is TGTGCCAGCAGTGTCGCGAGAAAGAATCAGCCCCAGCATTTT.

This clonotype has just a few counts. The chain is built from TRBV5-1 and TRBJ1-1, with D possibly being TRBD1 (5 bases). This CDR3 spans 15 amino acids. V lost 0 bases, J lost 8 bases, and 17 bases lay in between. Germline V gene data show CDR1 as SGHRS and CDR2 as YFSETQ. The CDR3 nucleotides read TGCGCCAGCAGCTTGGGTGCGACAGCCGGATTAGAAGCTTTCTTT. Amino acid sequence: CASSLGATAGLEAFF.

Regarding this clonotype: One junction end disagrees with the germline gene, perhaps due to a read error. The rearrangement uses TRBV6-2 or TRBV6-3 and TRBJ1-2, with D uncertain. The CDR3 contains 13 residues. The germline gives CDR1 MNHEY, CDR2 SVGEGT. In nucleotides, the CDR3 is TGTGCCGGCAGTTACTTCGGGGTCTATGGCTACACCTTC. This encodes CAGSYFGVYGYTF.

This clonotype was found a few times. This rearrangement joins TRBV6-5 to TRBJ2-7; D not resolved. V was pared by 7 bases and J by 2 bases, with 15 bases between. Germline V gene sequence: CDR1 MNHEY, CDR2 SVGAGI. CDR3 length: 14 amino acids. DNA for the CDR3: TGTGCCAGCAAAACTGAGGCCTACGCCTACGAGCAGTACTTC. Protein product: CASKTEAYAYEQYF.

This clonotype was picked up one time. The chain recombines TRBV6-5 with TRBJ1-2; maybe TRBD1 (6 bases). Trimming cost V 10 bases and J 6 bases, with 18 bases left between them. Germline V lookup: CDR1 MNHEY, CDR2 SVGAGI. The CDR3 consists of 13 residues. The CDR3 sequence: CATKLTGFHGYTF. The DNA for the CDR3 is TGTGCCACCAAGCTGACAGGATTCCATGGCTACACCTTC.

About this clonotype: It may be a read error: a sequence one base away is much more abundant. The chain has TRBV20-1 and TRBJ1-1, with D possibly matching TRBD1 (5 bases). Trimming shortened V by 1 base and J by 1 base, and 10 bases separated the two germline ends. CDR3 size: 14 residues. In germline, CDR1 is DFQATT, CDR2 SNEGSKA (reference sequence). This chain's CDR3 is CSARGGKGNTEAFF. CDR3 nucleotides: TGCAGTGCTAGAGGGGGGAAGGGGAACACTGAAGCTTTCTTT.

This chain joins TRBV2 and TRBJ2-7; D might be TRBD1 (6 bases). Germline-derived CDR1 and CDR2 are SNHLY and FYNNEI. Trimming removed 7 bases at V and 2 bases at J, with 15 bases between. This CDR3 contains 14 residues. The CDR3 DNA reads as TGTGCCAGCAAGCCGGACAGACCTACCTACGAGCAGTACTTC. This codes for CASKPDRPTYEQYF.

This clonotype came up a few times. The chain couples TRBV11-3 to TRBJ2-7; D gene unclear. The CDR3 sequence is 13 residues long. Germline V gene lookup returns CDR1 SGHNT and CDR2 YENEEA. V lost 8 bases and J lost 6, with 17 bases in between. Here the CDR3 reads CASGRQGPFEQYF. The CDR3 DNA sequence: TGTGCCAGCGGCAGGCAAGGTCCATTCGAGCAGTACTTC.

The chain carries TRBV19 and TRBJ1-2, with unresolved D. The V gene lost 8 bases and the J gene lost 6 bases, with 16 bases spanning the gap. The CDR3 covers 13 residues. Germline CDR1 reads LNHDA; CDR2 reads SQIVND (reference sequence). The CDR3 region has the DNA TGTGCCAGTGCTATCCAGGATGGACATGGCTACACCTTC. This codes for CASAIQDGHGYTF.

This clonotype was counted between two and nine times. The chain couples TRBV20-1 to TRBJ2-5, with TRBD1 identical over 8 bases. Germline assignment: CDR1 DFQATT and CDR2 SNEGSKA (reference sequence). After removal of 0 bases from V and 2 bases from J, the junction contained 2 bases not matched to a gene. The CDR3 spans 14 residues. Here the CDR3 reads CSARDGQGQETQYF. The CDR3 DNA is TGCAGTGCTAGAGATGGACAGGGACAAGAGACCCAGTACTTC.

The chain links TRBV19 to TRBJ1-1, with D perhaps matching TRBD1 (5 bases). CDR1 and CDR2 from the germline V gene are LNHDA and SQIVND (reference sequence). The CDR3 spans 14 residues. Trimming removed 3 bases from V and 1 base from J, with 9 bases in between. Here the CDR3 DNA reads TGTGCCAGTAGTATCGGGGGTGCGAACACTGAAGCTTTCTTT. Protein: CASSIGGANTEAFF.

The genes are TRBV29-1 and TRBJ1-1; no reliable D call. The CDR3 length is 12 residues. Germline loops: CDR1 SQVTM, CDR2 ANQGSEA. Trimming removed 4 bases from V and 5 bases from J, with 11 bases in between. CDR3 loop: CSVVRWGTEAFF. The DNA of the CDR3 is TGCAGCGTTGTGAGGTGGGGAACTGAAGCTTTCTTT.

The CDR3 sequence: CASSFLGTIQYF. The CDR3 DNA follows: TGTGCCAGCAGCTTTCTAGGTACCATTCAGTACTTC. The chain couples TRBV5-5 to TRBJ2-4; D gene unclear. From germline, CDR1 is SGHKS and CDR2 YYEKEE (reference sequence). Trimming left V 2 bases short and J 9 bases short, with 9 bases between. This CDR3 spans 12 amino acids.

The table lists this clonotype with a few counts. The rearrangement uses TRBV13 and TRBJ2-1, with 12 positions matching TRBD2. The V and J ends lost 6 bases and 10 bases, in that order; junction bases with no gene match: 10. Per germline, CDR1 PRHDT and CDR2 FYEKMQ (reference sequence). CDR3 length equals 15 residues. CDR3 nucleotide sequence: TGTGCCAGCAGTTCGAGACTAGCGGGGGTATTGGAGCAGTTCTTC. Protein sequence: CASSSRLAGVLEQFF.

In this sample, this clonotype turned up a few times. This chain's CDR3 is CSARDRRATEAFF. As DNA, the CDR3 is TGCAGTGCTAGAGATAGGAGGGCTACTGAAGCTTTCTTT. V and J are TRBV20-1 and TRBJ1-1, with D hard to call. From germline, CDR1 is DFQATT and CDR2 SNEGSKA (reference sequence). Trimming shortened V by 0 bases and J by 5 bases, and 10 bases separated the two germline ends. The CDR3 is 13 residues long.

In this sample, this clonotype turned up a few times. The gene calls are TRBV12-3 or TRBV12-4 and TRBJ1-1; D gene uncertain. The CDR3 covers 12 residues. V lost 5 bases, J lost 0 bases, and 4 bases lay in between. CDR3 protein: CASSKVNTEAFF. The CDR3 region has the DNA TGTGCCAGCAGTAAGGTGAACACTGAAGCTTTCTTT.

This clonotype came up many times. The rearrangement uses TRBV20-1 and TRBJ2-4; 8 bases map to TRBD2. From germline, CDR1 is DFQATT and CDR2 SNEGSKA (reference sequence). This CDR3 contains 17 residues. The junction had 11 bases not matched to a gene; V was cut back by 3 bases and J by 1 base. The CDR3 reads CSASRAGGPLAKNIQYF. The CDR3 DNA is TGCAGTGCTAGTAGGGCGGGAGGACCTCTGGCCAAAAACATTCAGTACTTC.

CDR3 region: CSVARGGVLNTEAFF. The CDR3 nucleotides are TGCAGCGTTGCGAGAGGCGGGGTTTTGAACACTGAAGCTTTCTTT. The rearrangement uses TRBV29-1 and TRBJ1-1; D call uncertain. CDR3 length: 15 amino acids. V gave up 4 bases and J gave up 0 bases, with 15 bases separating them. CDR1 is SQVTM, CDR2 ANQGSEA, per germline.

The V and J genes are TRBV5-4 and TRBJ2-2; D perhaps matches TRBD1 (6 bases). V was cut by 1 base and J by 6 bases, with 13 bases left in between. The CDR3 runs 15 residues. Germline CDR1 reads SGHNT; CDR2 reads YYREEE (reference sequence). CDR3 nucleotide sequence: TGTGCCAGCAGCTTGTTCTTGGACAGTTCCGGGGAGCTGTTTTTT. Translated: CASSLFLDSSGELFF.

This clonotype came up a few times. This chain connects TRBV29-1 to TRBJ1-2, with no clear D. Trimming cost V 0 bases and J 2 bases, with 7 bases left between them. The V gene's germline CDR1 is SQVTM and CDR2 ANQGSEA. CDR3 length equals 13 residues. The CDR3 bases are TGCAGCGTTGAAGATCTACAGAACTATGGCTACACCTTC. This codes for CSVEDLQNYGYTF.

The V call is TRBV9, the J call TRBJ1-4; 9 positions agree with TRBD1. This CDR3 contains 16 residues. Germline values: CDR1 SGDLS, CDR2 YYNGEE. With 0 bases clipped from V and 8 bases from J, the junction kept 8 bases outside the gene matches. CDR3 DNA: TGTGCCAGCAGCGTAGGCCCCTTGACAGGGGGAGAAAAACTGTTTTTT. It codes for CASSVGPLTGGEKLFF.